The 25 T cell receptor beta chains below come from one sample, sequenced in a study of monozygotic twins with inflammatory bowel disease. TCRdb derives one entry per CDR3 protein from the 5' RACE reads, leaving out DNA. This sample's clone table lists 200,000 to 250,000 distinct CDR3 sequences. Specimen: blood. These TCRs come from a human donor with ulcerative colitis or Crohn's disease, or a healthy co-twin of an affected twin (not recorded which).

This CDR3 is CASSQASAGTYEQYF. The chain combines TRBV4-2 with TRBJ2-7; TCRdb's assignment of TRBD2 cannot be checked, as there is no DNA. CDR1 is LGHNA, CDR2 YNFKEQ, per germline. CDR3 length: 15 residues.

The chain combines TRBV29-1 with TRBJ1-5; TCRdb designates TRBD1, a call that cannot be tested without DNA. This CDR3 has 12 residues. Germline V gene lookup returns CDR1 SQVTM and CDR2 ANQGSEA. The CDR3 sequence: CSVRDPNQPQHF.

The chain employs TRBV11-2 and TRBJ2-7; TCRdb returns TRBD2, unconfirmable since there is no DNA. This CDR3 is built from 19 residues. Germline assignment: CDR1 SGHAT and CDR2 FQNNGV. CDR3 amino acids: CASSLRGGEASGGIYEQYF. Based on the CDR3 plus reference TRBV11-2 and TRBJ2-7, the full variable domain is EAGVAQSPRYKIIEKRQSVAFWCNPISGHATLYWYQQILGQGPKLLIQFQNNGVVDDSQLPKDRFSAERLKGVDSTLKIQPAKLEDSAVYLCASSLRGGEASGGIYEQYFGPGTRLTVT.

By frequency, this clonotype is medium-sized (0.01 to 0.1%). The chain combines TRBV25-1 with TRBJ2-7. Germline lookup yields CDR1 MGHDK and CDR2 SYGVNS. The CDR3 runs 11 residues. This chain's CDR3 is CASSDIYEQYF.

The rearrangement links TRBV29-1 to TRBJ2-3; TCRdb picks TRBD1, but there is no DNA to check that call. In germline, CDR1 is SQVTM, CDR2 ANQGSEA. The CDR3 runs to 14 residues. The CDR3 sequence is CSVSRGSSTDTQYF.

The CDR3 sequence: CSARGGAELQETQYF. The gene calls are TRBV20-1 and TRBJ2-5; TCRdb's D call of TRBD2 is untestable without DNA. Germline V gene lookup returns CDR1 DFQATT and CDR2 SNEGSKA (reference sequence). CDR3 length: 15 residues.

The rearrangement joins TRBV7-9 to TRBJ2-4; absent DNA, TCRdb's TRBD2 call cannot be checked. Germline-derived CDR1 and CDR2 are SEHNR and FQNEAQ (reference sequence). The CDR3 has 12 residues. CDR3 in amino acids: CASSLRENIQYF. The whole variable domain, remainder taken from reference TRBV7-9 and TRBJ2-4, is DTGVSQNPRHKITKRGQNVTFRCDPISEHNRLYWYRQTLGQGPEFLTYFQNEAQLEKSRLLSDRFSAERPKGSFSTLEIQRTEQGDSAMYLCASSLRENIQYFGAGTRLSVL.

The chain carries TRBV5-4 and TRBJ2-1; TCRdb selects TRBD1, and the lack of DNA leaves this call unchecked. The CDR3 runs to 19 residues. Germline assignment: CDR1 SGHNT and CDR2 YYREEE (reference sequence). The chain's CDR3 is CASSLRGKIGQDPWGEQFF.

V usage is TRBV5-5 and J usage is TRBJ1-1; checking the TCRdb D call of TRBD1 is not possible without DNA. The germline gives CDR1 SGHKS, CDR2 YYEKEE (reference sequence). This CDR3 contains 14 residues. The CDR3 spells CASSFGTGLTEAFF.

This rearrangement joins TRBV6-5 to TRBJ2-2. CDR3 length equals 15 residues. Germline CDR1 MNHEY, CDR2 SVGAGI. CDR3 region: CASSYGVTNTGELFF.

The V gene is TRBV7-8, the J gene TRBJ1-6. The CDR3 contains 15 residues. The germline V gene encodes CDR1 SGHVS and CDR2 FQNEAQ. CDR3 residues: CASSLVAGALSPLHF.

This sequence joins TRBV7-9 and TRBJ1-2. The CDR3 is 14 residues long. Germline V lookup: CDR1 SEHNR, CDR2 FQNEAQ (reference sequence). This chain's CDR3 is CASSFEASGYGYTF.

The chain combines TRBV19 with TRBJ2-7; TCRdb lists TRBD1, though no DNA is available to test this call. Germline V gene sequence: CDR1 LNHDA, CDR2 SQIVND (reference sequence). CDR3 length equals 14 residues. The CDR3 sequence is CVSKSGEFLSEQYF.

This rearrangement joins TRBV7-9 to TRBJ1-5; the TCRdb D gene call, TRBD1, has no DNA to confirm it. The CDR3 is 14 amino acids. Germline V CDR1 and CDR2: SEHNR, FQNEAQ (reference sequence). The CDR3 region is CARRQGRASQPQHF.

The chain has TRBV20-1 and TRBJ2-7; TCRdb's D call, TRBD2, is unchecked because there is no DNA. This CDR3 contains 13 residues. Germline-derived CDR1 and CDR2 are DFQATT and SNEGSKA (reference sequence). The CDR3 sequence is CSARLAGAYEQYF.

The chain couples TRBV28 to TRBJ2-4; TCRdb reports TRBD2, a call that lacks DNA to check it against. The CDR3 has 17 residues. Germline V gene sequence: CDR1 MDHEN, CDR2 SYDVKM. The CDR3 loop reads CASRGVLLAGGLNIQYF. Based on the CDR3 plus reference TRBV28 and TRBJ2-4, the full variable domain is DVKVTQSSRYLVKRTGEKVFLECVQDMDHENMFWYRQDPGLGLRLIYFSYDVKMKEKGDIPEGYSVSREKKERFSLILESASTNQTSMYLCASRGVLLAGGLNIQYFGAGTRLSVL.

The genes are TRBV4-2 and TRBJ2-2. The germline V gene has CDR1 LGHNA and CDR2 YNFKEQ. The CDR3 spans 12 residues. The CDR3 loop reads CASSQYTGELFF.

The gene calls are TRBV5-5 and TRBJ2-1; checking the TCRdb D call of TRBD2 is not possible without DNA. The CDR3 is 15 amino acids. CDR1 SGHKS and CDR2 YYEKEE come from the germline V gene (reference sequence). The CDR3 sequence is CASSPFQGGVGEQFF.

The chain employs TRBV11-2 and TRBJ1-4. Germline-derived CDR1 and CDR2 are SGHAT and FQNNGV. This CDR3 is 12 amino acids long. The CDR3 is CASSPFGEKLFF.

The rearrangement uses TRBV12-3 or TRBV12-4 and TRBJ2-3; TCRdb proposes TRBD1, but this gene call is untestable without DNA. The CDR3 totals 17 residues. Here the CDR3 reads CASSPRGSGVNTDTQYF.

This chain uses TRBV19 with TRBJ2-5; as DNA is missing, the TRBD2 call by TCRdb cannot be tested. Germline values: CDR1 LNHDA, CDR2 SQIVND (reference sequence). This CDR3 region has 14 residues. CDR3 amino acids: CASSLGLNQETQYF.

CDR3 loop: CASSHGGGRDNEQFF. The chain has TRBV5-1 and TRBJ2-1; the TCRdb D gene call, TRBD1, has no DNA to confirm it. Germline lookup yields CDR1 SGHRS and CDR2 YFSETQ. The CDR3 spans 15 residues.

The CDR3 here is CASSLVAASYNEQFF. V usage is TRBV7-2 and J usage is TRBJ2-1. Germline-derived CDR1 and CDR2 are SGHTA and FQGNSA. CDR3 length: 15 residues.

V usage is TRBV20-1 and J usage is TRBJ2-3; absent DNA, TCRdb's TRBD2 call cannot be checked. There are 13 residues in the CDR3. Per germline, CDR1 DFQATT and CDR2 SNEGSKA (reference sequence). CDR3 region: CSAPGLLTDTQYF.

The chain uses TRBV12-3 or TRBV12-4 and TRBJ2-3. The CDR3 has 14 amino acids. CDR3 amino acids: CASSLAPRTDTQYF.